This T cell receptor (beta chain) was identified during a study of a mutant IDH1 vaccine in newly diagnosed glioma. Study as a whole: Earlier treatment was radiotherapy, temozolomide, or both, with most getting both.

The V end lost 5 bases, the J end lost 2 bases, and 9 bases lay between the germline ends. The germline gives CDR1 SGHTA, CDR2 FQGNSA. CDR3 length equals 13 residues. General study points: Researchers report vaccine-induced immune responses in over 90% of patients.

The time point is: baseline, week 1 (first vaccination visit). Treatment noted: pre-vaccination baseline after standard-of-care therapy. Tumors from donors were new WHO grade 3 or 4 IDH1-mutant astrocytomas with ATRX loss. Notes on this clone: The target antigen is unknown.

Clones were sequenced by immunoSEQ multiplex PCR, and TCRdb holds only the in-frame ones, with some missing. The sample has 35,000 to 40,000 clones, 80% to 95% seen once. This receptor was taken from a man between 18 and 29 years old with glioma. The sequences come from PBMCs, collected from a glioma patient treated with radiotherapy, temozolomide or both. The rearrangement joins TRBV7-2 to TRBJ2-5; either TRBD1 or TRBD2 may supply D (5 bases each). The CDR3 DNA sequence: TGTGCCAGCAGCCCGGGACGACAAGAGACCCAGTACTTC. This encodes CASSPGRQETQYF.